This TCR beta chain was identified during a study of T-cell reconstitution after alpha-beta-depleted transplantation in children (dated by TCRdb to the mid-2010s). Some background on the complete study: Using TCR repertoire profiling, the study quantitatively followed how T-cell immune reconstitution unfolded in children after TCRalphabeta/CD19-depleted allogeneic hematopoietic cell transplantation.

A remark on this clonotype: No antigen is known for it. No clone much larger than this one lies a single base away; base qualities are absent.

Libraries were constructed by PCR. TCRdb shows the sequencer as Illumina HiSeq 2500. Molecular barcoding was employed in the preparation of TCR libraries, with unique molecular identifiers being used to normalize TCRbeta repertoire quantification. TCRdb reworked the public reads: Q25 trimming with fastp, MiXCR clone assembly, productive beta chains retained. Duplicate CDR3 protein sequences are folded into a single record with the most common DNA and genes. The sample has about 240,000 distinct CDR3 sequences on record, over 20% of them singletons. The ten biggest clones cover 2% to 3% of the sample. Results the study describes overall, beyond this receptor: Apparently early alphabetaT-cell count recovery about two months after transplant reportedly relied on only several hundred rapidly expanded clones derived from non-depleted graft cells. In some patients, the high TCRbeta diversity seen at day 60 was put down to recipient T cells and intrathymic progenitors that had survived conditioning. Over subsequent months, a decline in hyperexpanded clone frequencies was noted, and after one year, T-cell counts and TCRbeta diversity were mostly ascribed to newly produced T cells.

The intended sense of this specimen's treatment or condition label: allogeneic hematopoietic cell transplantation with graft depleted of TCRalphabeta T cells and CD19 B cells. The transplant recipients were children given TCRalphabeta/CD19-depleted allogeneic hematopoietic cell grafts. The sample here was PBMCs, taken before TCRalphabeta/CD19-depleted stem cell transplant. The TCR originated in a girl aged 2 to 9 with Fanconi anemia, due to receive a stem cell transplant.

This receptor carries the CDR3 CSARDIAVVYNEQFF. The sequence in DNA is TGCAGTGCTAGGGATATAGCGGTAGTCTACAATGAGCAGTTCTTC. The V and J genes are TRBV20-1 and TRBJ2-1, with TRBD2 tentatively as D gene (6 bases match). Trimming removed 3 bases from V and 3 bases from J, leaving 15 bases between the germline ends. Taken from the germline V gene (reference sequence), the CDR1 and CDR2 loops are DFQATT and SNEGSKA. Inclusive of the bounding cysteine and phenylalanine, the CDR3 is 15 residues long. Only the CDR3 DNA is retained, 45 bases long and in frame from the first base.